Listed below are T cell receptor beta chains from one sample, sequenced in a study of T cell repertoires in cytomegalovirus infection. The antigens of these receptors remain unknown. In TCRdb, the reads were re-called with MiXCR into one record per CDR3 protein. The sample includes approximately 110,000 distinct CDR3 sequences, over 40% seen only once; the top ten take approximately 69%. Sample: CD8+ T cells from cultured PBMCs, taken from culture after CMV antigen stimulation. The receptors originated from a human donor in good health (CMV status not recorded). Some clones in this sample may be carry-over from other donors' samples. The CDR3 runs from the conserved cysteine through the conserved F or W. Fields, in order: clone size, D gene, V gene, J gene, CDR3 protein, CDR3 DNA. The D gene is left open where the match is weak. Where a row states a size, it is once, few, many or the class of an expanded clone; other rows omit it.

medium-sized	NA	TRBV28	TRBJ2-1	CASSPRGYNEQFF	TGTGCCAGCAGTCCCCGGGGGTACAATGAGCAGTTCTTC
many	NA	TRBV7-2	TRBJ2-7	CASSLATGSYEQYF	TGTGCCAGCAGCTTAGCGACTGGGTCCTACGAGCAGTACTTC
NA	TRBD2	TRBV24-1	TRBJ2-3	CATSEGTSGPKTTDTQYF	TGTGCCACCAGTGAAGGGACTAGCGGGCCGAAGACCACAGATACGCAGTATTTT
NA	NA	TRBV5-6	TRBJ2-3	CASSLEGRSTDTQYF	TGTGCCAGCAGCTTGGAGGGCAGGAGCACAGATACGCAGTATTTT
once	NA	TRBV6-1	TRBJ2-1	CASSEGAGGPYNEQFF	TGTGCCAGCAGTGAAGGGGCAGGGGGGCCCTACAATGAGCAGTTCTTC
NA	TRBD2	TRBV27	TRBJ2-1	CASSSGTSGNEQFF	TGTGCCAGCAGTTCCGGGACTAGCGGCAATGAGCAGTTCTTC
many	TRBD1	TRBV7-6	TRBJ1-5	CASSLGTGGTGQPQHF	TGTGCCAGCAGCTTAGGGACAGGGGGCACAGGGCAGCCCCAGCATTTT
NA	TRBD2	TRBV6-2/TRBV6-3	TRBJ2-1	CASTIMAGGYNEQFF	TGTGCCAGCACGATTATGGCGGGGGGGTACAATGAGCAGTTCTTC
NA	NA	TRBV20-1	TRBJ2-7	CSAIDPRLDSYEQYF	TGCAGTGCTATCGACCCTAGGCTAGACTCCTACGAGCAGTACTTC
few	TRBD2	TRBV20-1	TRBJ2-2	CSAAGGGAGELFF	TGCAGTGCCGCGGGGGGCGGGGCCGGGGAGCTGTTTTTT
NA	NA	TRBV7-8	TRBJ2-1	CASSRYRRSGLDVNEQFF	TGTGCCAGCAGCAGATATCGCCGATCGGGACTCGACGTCAATGAGCAGTTCTTC
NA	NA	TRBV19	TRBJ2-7	CASSIVTDSYEQYF	TGTGCCAGTAGTATAGTGACAGACTCCTACGAGCAGTACTTC
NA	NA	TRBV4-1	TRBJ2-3	CASSQIVTTDTQYF	TGCGCCAGCAGCCAGATAGTTACCACAGATACGCAGTATTTT
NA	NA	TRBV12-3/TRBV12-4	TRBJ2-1	CASSFRANNEQFF	TGTGCCAGCAGTTTCAGAGCGAACAATGAGCAGTTCTTC
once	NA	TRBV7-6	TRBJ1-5	CASNLWGQPQHF	TGTGCCAGCAACTTATGGGGACAGCCCCAGCATTTT
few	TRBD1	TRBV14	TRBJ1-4	CASSQGDSSNEKLFF	TGTGCCAGCAGCCAAGGGGACAGCTCGAATGAAAAACTGTTTTTT
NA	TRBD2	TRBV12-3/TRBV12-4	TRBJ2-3	CASREYGRLAGGQGGTDTQYF	TGTGCCAGCAGGGAATACGGGAGGCTAGCGGGGGGGCAAGGAGGCACAGATACGCAGTATTTT
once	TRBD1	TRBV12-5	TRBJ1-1	CDSGIGQVNTEAFF	TGTGATAGTGGTATCGGACAGGTGAACACTGAAGCTTTCTTT
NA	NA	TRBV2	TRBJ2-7	CATVGGGYEQYF	TGTGCCACCGTGGGTGGGGGCTACGAGCAGTACTTC
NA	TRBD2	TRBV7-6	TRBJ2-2	CASSLRRGNEHTGELFF	TGTGCCAGCAGCTTAAGGCGGGGGAACGAACACACCGGGGAGCTGTTTTTT
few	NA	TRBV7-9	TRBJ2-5	CASSVWEAQETQYF	TGTGCCAGCAGCGTATGGGAGGCCCAAGAGACCCAGTACTTC
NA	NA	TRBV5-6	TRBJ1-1	CASSLGVVNTEAFF	TGTGCCAGCAGCTTGGGCGTGGTGAACACTGAAGCTTTCTTT
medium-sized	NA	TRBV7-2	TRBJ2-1	CASSLTTGPYNEQFF	TGTGCCAGCAGCTTGACTACTGGCCCCTACAATGAGCAGTTCTTC
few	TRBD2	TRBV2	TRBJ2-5	CASRETSGSGQTQYF	TGTGCCAGCAGAGAGACTAGCGGTTCCGGACAGACCCAGTACTTC
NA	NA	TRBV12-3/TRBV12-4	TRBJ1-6	CASSPGQGGSPLHF	TGTGCCAGCAGCCCAGGGCAGGGAGGTTCACCCCTCCACTTT
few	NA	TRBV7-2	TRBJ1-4	CASSPFRRNNEKLFF	TGTGCCAGCAGCCCGTTCCGACGGAATAATGAAAAACTGTTTTTT
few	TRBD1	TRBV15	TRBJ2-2	CATSRDLGQGAAGELFF	TGTGCCACCAGCAGAGATTTAGGGCAGGGGGCTGCCGGGGAGCTGTTTTTT
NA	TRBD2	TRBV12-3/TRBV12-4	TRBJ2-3	CASTRGVASTDTQYF	TGTGCCAGCACCCGGGGGGTAGCTAGCACAGATACGCAGTATTTT
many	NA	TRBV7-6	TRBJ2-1	CASGNNEQFF	TGTGCCAGCGGTAACAATGAGCAGTTCTTC
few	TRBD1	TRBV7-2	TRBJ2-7	CASSFPGGEQYF	TGTGCCAGCAGCTTCCCAGGGGGCGAGCAGTACTTC
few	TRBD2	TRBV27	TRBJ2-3	CASSPTSGGPTDTQYF	TGTGCCAGCAGTCCGACTAGCGGGGGACCCACAGATACGCAGTATTTT
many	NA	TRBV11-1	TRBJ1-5	CASSLGAADIRQPQHF	TGTGCCAGCAGCTTAGGGGCGGCAGATATACGGCAGCCCCAGCATTTT
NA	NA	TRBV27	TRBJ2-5	CASSPTGVAGQETQYF	TGTGCCAGCAGTCCGACCGGGGTGGCGGGGCAAGAGACCCAGTACTTC
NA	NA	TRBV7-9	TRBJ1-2	CASSSGTVNYGYTF	TGTGCCAGCAGTTCCGGGACGGTTAACTATGGCTACACCTTC
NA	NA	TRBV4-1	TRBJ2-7	CASSQVAFSYEQYF	TGCGCCAGCAGCCAAGTGGCCTTCTCCTACGAGCAGTACTTC
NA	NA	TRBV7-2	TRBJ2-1	CASSSLSNEQFF	TGTGCCAGCAGCTCTTTATCCAATGAGCAGTTCTTC
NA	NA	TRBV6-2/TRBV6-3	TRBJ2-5	CASSALEEKETQYF	TGTGCCAGCAGCGCTTTGGAGGAAAAAGAGACCCAGTACTTC
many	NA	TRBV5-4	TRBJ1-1	CASVPGQFFGNTEAFF	TGTGCCAGCGTCCCAGGACAGTTCTTTGGGAACACTGAAGCTTTCTTT
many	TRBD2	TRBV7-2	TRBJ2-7	CASSLTGLAGLYEQYF	TGTGCCAGCAGCTTAACGGGACTAGCGGGGTTATACGAGCAGTACTTC
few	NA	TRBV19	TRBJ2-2	CASFRTGELFF	TGTGCCAGTTTTAGGACCGGGGAGCTGTTTTTT